This T cell receptor beta chain was retrieved from a study of T cell repertoires in cytomegalovirus infection. Study-level background: The authors used CMV epitopes that were HLA-C-restricted (recently identified) and HLA-B-restricted (well studied). Through public TCR beta signatures, both CMV infection and matching HLA type were indicated. General study findings and limits: It was HLA-C-restricted CMV-specific TCR beta clonotypes that dominated the response ex vivo. Based on cumulative public TCR beta family frequency, carriers of CMV plus the relevant HLA were identified.

As regards this clonotype: Antigen specificity is unknown.

From the reads, TCRdb called clonotypes with MiXCR, one entry per CDR3 protein. Of approximately 590,000 distinct CDR3 sequences listed, 40% were seen once; the top ten hold more than 40%. Germline V gene data show CDR1 as LNHDA and CDR2 as SQIVND (reference sequence). The CDR3 extends over 13 amino acids. V lost 1 base and J 5 bases, leaving 9 bases between the germline ends. The chain joins TRBV19 to TRBJ2-7; weak D call: TRBD1 (7 bases). This receptor was obtained from a human donor in good health (CMV status not recorded). Some clones in this sample may be carry-over from other donors' samples. The sequencing used cultured PBMCs, collected from culture after CMV antigen stimulation. CDR3 loop: CASSIARGDEQYF. The CDR3 DNA is TGTGCCAGTAGTATAGCCAGGGGGGACGAGCAGTACTTC.